Each of the 24 T cell receptor beta chains below was sequenced from the same sample in a study of diagnostic markers for celiac disease. Following a re-call of the reads, TCRdb has one entry per CDR3 protein and lacks DNA. In all, the sample yields 7,000 to 9,500 distinct CDR3 sequences. The sample consisted of either unsorted cells or a sorted T cell fraction (not recorded which). Receptors were obtained from a human donor. This table probably holds off-target reads from a library built for another chain.

According to its frequency, this clonotype is medium-sized. The chain combines TRBV9 with TRBJ2-2. Germline V CDR1 and CDR2: SGDLS, YYNGEE. The CDR3 contains 14 residues. The CDR3 region is CASSVEGFTGELFF.

The chain combines TRBV10-2 with TRBJ2-7. The CDR3 contains 15 residues. CDR1 and CDR2 (germline): WSHSY, SAAADI. CDR3 in amino acids: CASSESGVGNYEQYF.

The chain uses TRBV7-8 and TRBJ2-7; TCRdb's D call, TRBD2, is unchecked because there is no DNA. Germline assignment: CDR1 SGHVS and CDR2 FQNEAQ. The CDR3 sequence is 16 residues long. The CDR3 spells CASSPFSWEGSYEQYF.

The V call is TRBV29-1, the J call TRBJ2-5; TCRdb proposes TRBD2, but this gene call is untestable without DNA. This CDR3 is built from 13 residues. Looked up from germline, CDR1 is SQVTM and CDR2 is ANQGSEA. The CDR3 protein is CSVESARGETQYF.

The rearrangement links TRBV29-1 to TRBJ1-2; the D call from TCRdb, TRBD1, cannot be confirmed without DNA. The CDR3 covers 13 residues. Germline CDR1 reads SQVTM; CDR2 reads ANQGSEA. The CDR3 loop reads CSVVTGGVYGYTF.

The V call is TRBV5-1, the J call TRBJ1-1. Germline assignment: CDR1 SGHRS and CDR2 YFSETQ. CDR3 length: 15 residues. CDR3 amino acids: CASSLGQATSTEAFF.

The chain joins TRBV6-1 to TRBJ1-1; the D call from TCRdb, TRBD1, cannot be confirmed without DNA. The CDR3 has 15 amino acids. The germline V gene encodes CDR1 MNHNS and CDR2 SASEGT. The CDR3 reads CASSEDTGKNTEAFF.

This chain joins TRBV5-1 and TRBJ2-2. This CDR3 is 13 amino acids long. Germline V lookup: CDR1 SGHRS, CDR2 YFSETQ. CDR3 sequence: CASSFPNTGELFF.

The genes are TRBV6-2 or TRBV6-3 and TRBJ2-7; TCRdb reports TRBD1, a call that lacks DNA to check it against. The CDR3 spans 12 residues. Germline V lookup: CDR1 MNHEY, CDR2 SVGEGT. This chain's CDR3 is CATRQGPLQQYF.

In terms of frequency, this clonotype is medium-sized (0.01 to 0.1%). V is TRBV9 and J is TRBJ2-5; TCRdb picks TRBD1, but there is no DNA to check that call. Per germline, CDR1 SGDLS and CDR2 YYNGEE. The CDR3 sequence is 13 residues long. CDR3 region: CASSPGQMETQYF.

This clonotype is identified as medium-sized from frequency. This rearrangement joins TRBV5-1 to TRBJ2-7; lacking DNA, the TRBD1 call made by TCRdb goes unchecked. The germline gives CDR1 SGHRS, CDR2 YFSETQ. The CDR3 length is 15 residues. This chain's CDR3 is CASSLEVRGLGEQYF. The whole variable domain, filled in from reference TRBV5-1 and TRBJ2-7, reads KAGVTQTPRYLIKTRGQQVTLSCSPISGHRSVSWYQQTPGQGLQFLFEYFSETQRNKGNFPGRFSGRQFSNSRSEMNVSTLELGDSALYLCASSLEVRGLGEQYFGPGTRLTVT.

The genes are TRBV4-2 and TRBJ1-6; TCRdb selects TRBD1, and the lack of DNA leaves this call unchecked. This CDR3 region has 16 residues. Per the germline V gene, CDR1 is LGHNA and CDR2 is YNFKEQ. CDR3 amino acids: CASSQAQGAGNSPLHF.

The chain combines TRBV6-1 with TRBJ2-2; the D call from TCRdb, TRBD1, cannot be confirmed without DNA. Germline V gene lookup returns CDR1 MNHNS and CDR2 SASEGT. The CDR3 is made up of 13 amino acids. The CDR3 spells CASSDRDTGELFF.

The gene calls are TRBV18 and TRBJ1-5; TCRdb returns TRBD1, unconfirmable since there is no DNA. The CDR3 runs to 15 residues. Per germline, CDR1 KGHSH and CDR2 LQKENI. The CDR3: CASSPGQGDHQPQHF.

In terms of frequency, this clonotype is medium-sized (0.01 to 0.1%). V usage is TRBV4-2 and J usage is TRBJ2-7; TCRdb calls TRBD2, which cannot be checked without DNA. The CDR3 consists of 15 residues. Per germline, CDR1 LGHNA and CDR2 YNFKEQ. The CDR3 reads CASSHGRDVSYEQYF.

The rearrangement joins TRBV7-2 to TRBJ2-7; the TCRdb call, TRBD2, lacks DNA for checking. From germline, CDR1 is SGHTA and CDR2 FQGNSA. The CDR3 length is 14 residues. The CDR3: CASSSPSGRQEQYF.

Measured by frequency, this clonotype is medium-sized (0.01 to 0.1%). The V gene is TRBV13, the J gene TRBJ1-4. The CDR3 is 15 residues long. Per the germline V gene, CDR1 is PRHDT and CDR2 is FYEKMQ (reference sequence). This CDR3 reads CASSPSAGYNEKLFF.

This clonotype counts as medium-sized by frequency. V is TRBV5-1 and J is TRBJ2-2; the D call from TCRdb, TRBD1, cannot be confirmed without DNA. Germline CDR1 is SGHRS and CDR2 is YFSETQ. CDR3 length: 15 residues. This chain's CDR3 is CASSLGGANTGELFF.

The CDR3 here is CASSQDGGGNQPQHF. The chain carries TRBV6-5 and TRBJ1-5. CDR1 MNHEY and CDR2 SVGAGI come from the germline V gene. CDR3 length equals 15 residues.

The chain carries TRBV5-1 and TRBJ1-1; TCRdb proposes TRBD1, but this gene call is untestable without DNA. Per the germline V gene, CDR1 is SGHRS and CDR2 is YFSETQ. CDR3 length: 13 residues. The CDR3 loop is CASSATGNTEAFF.

The V gene is TRBV30, the J gene TRBJ2-2; the TRBD1 assignment by TCRdb is unverifiable without DNA. In germline, CDR1 is GTSNPN, CDR2 SVGIG (reference sequence). CDR3 size: 16 residues. CDR3 residues: CAWIWEGAENTGELFF.

The chain is built from TRBV6-6 and TRBJ2-3; TCRdb's D call, TRBD2, is unchecked because there is no DNA. This CDR3 is 16 amino acids long. Germline-derived CDR1 and CDR2 are MNHNY and SVGAGI (reference sequence). CDR3 sequence reads: CASSYGRGGGTDTQYF.

The chain employs TRBV5-6 and TRBJ1-2. The CDR3 has 15 amino acids. The V gene's germline CDR1 is SGHDT and CDR2 YYEEEE. The CDR3 sequence is CATQTSRNRGYGYTF.

This clonotype is identified as medium-sized from frequency. The chain combines TRBV10-2 with TRBJ2-1; TCRdb selects TRBD2, and the lack of DNA leaves this call unchecked. The CDR3 spans 15 residues. Germline V CDR1 and CDR2: WSHSY, SAAADI. The CDR3 reads CASSIAGGPYNEQFF.